The 10 T cell receptor beta chains below were found in one sample sequenced in a study of follicular helper T cells after annual influenza vaccination. Time point specified: 2015-2016 season, pre-vaccination. Assay used: immunoSEQ multiplex PCR; TCRdb lists only in-frame clones, some missing. Of about 6,500 clones listed, 82% are singletons. Sequenced here: CXCR5- memory CD4+ T cells sorted from blood, sampled on the day of influenza vaccination. The origin of the receptors is an adult who received the influenza vaccine.

V is TRBV5-6 and J is TRBJ1-2, with D tentatively TRBD1 (5 bases). The CDR3 spans 14 residues. The germline gives CDR1 SGHDT, CDR2 YYEEEE. Trimming took 0 bases from V and 4 from J, leaving 10 bases between them. CDR3 nucleotides: TGTGCCAGCAGCTTGGGACAGACTTTCTATGGCTACACCTTC. Translating it yields CASSLGQTFYGYTF.

The chain employs TRBV2 and TRBJ2-5; no firm D call. V was trimmed by 5 bases and J by 8 bases, leaving 6 bases between them. CDR3 length: 10 residues. CDR1 SNHLY and CDR2 FYNNEI come from the germline V gene. This CDR3 reads CASSYRTQYF. CDR3 DNA: TGTGCCAGCAGTTATAGAACCCAGTACTTC.

The rearrangement links TRBV11-2 to TRBJ2-1; unclear D gene. Trimming removed 0 bases at V and 0 bases at J, with 9 bases between. Germline CDR1 is SGHAT and CDR2 is FQNNGV. The CDR3 loop spans 16 amino acids. The CDR3 DNA reads TGTGCCAGCAGCTTAGATGTCTTTCACTCCTACAATGAGCAGTTCTTC. It is translated as CASSLDVFHSYNEQFF. Looking up the rest from reference TRBV11-2 and TRBJ2-1 gives the full variable domain: EAGVAQSPRYKIIEKRQSVAFWCNPISGHATLYWYQQILGQGPKLLIQFQNNGVVDDSQLPKDRFSAERLKGVDSTLKIQPAKLEDSAVYLCASSLDVFHSYNEQFFGPGTRLTVL.

This clone has a single count. The rearrangement links TRBV5-8 to TRBJ2-4, with D uncertain. This CDR3 is 16 amino acids long. V was pared by 2 bases and J by 6 bases, with 18 bases between. Germline V gene lookup returns CDR1 SGHTS and CDR2 YDEGEE. CDR3 sequence: CASSFFGRTTANIQYF. The CDR3 coding sequence is TGTGCCAGCAGCTTTTTTGGCAGGACCACGGCAAACATTCAGTACTTC. Based on the CDR3 plus reference TRBV5-8 and TRBJ2-4, the full variable domain is EAGVTQSPTHLIKTRGQQATLRCSPISGHTSVYWYQQALGLGLQFLLWYDEGEERNRGNFPPRFSGRQFPNYSSELNVNALELEDSALYLCASSFFGRTTANIQYFGAGTRLSVL.

J is TRBJ1-4 and V is TRBV2; 9 nucleotides match TRBD1. Germline CDR1 and CDR2: SNHLY and FYNNEI. The CDR3 consists of 14 residues. The V and J ends lost 5 bases and 5 bases, in that order; junction bases with no gene match: 3. The CDR3 DNA is TGTGCCAGCAGTACAGGGGGCCCAAATGAAAAACTGTTTTTT. Amino acid sequence: CASSTGGPNEKLFF.

V is TRBV6-6 and J is TRBJ2-7, with D hard to call. With 2 bases removed from V and 3 bases from J, the gap between germline ends came to 8 bases. The CDR3 extends over 13 amino acids. Germline assignment: CDR1 MNHNY and CDR2 SVGAGI (reference sequence). The CDR3 sequence is CASSYGQNYEQYF. The CDR3 bases are TGTGCCAGCAGTTACGGGCAGAACTACGAGCAGTACTTC.

The chain recombines TRBV28 with TRBJ2-7; D unclear. CDR1 and CDR2 (germline): MDHEN, SYDVKM. V lost 4 bases and J 3 bases, leaving 13 bases between the germline ends. The CDR3 extends over 14 amino acids. The CDR3 sequence is CASSSPGQSYEQYF. CDR3 bases: TGTGCCAGCAGTTCCCCTGGGCAGAGCTACGAGCAGTACTTC.

The CDR3 nucleotides read TGTGCCAGCAGCTTTTTGCGGAGCACCATATATTTT. Protein product: CASSFLRSTIYF. The V gene is TRBV5-8, the J gene TRBJ1-3; D gene uncertain. Deletions cut 2 bases from V and 9 bases from J, with 9 bases between. The CDR3 consists of 12 residues. Germline V gene sequence: CDR1 SGHTS, CDR2 YDEGEE.

Written as DNA, the CDR3 is TGTGCCAGCAGCTTAAGTCGCGAGGGCTACACCTTC. It codes for CASSLSREGYTF. V and J are TRBV11-2 and TRBJ1-2; no clear D gene. Germline V gives CDR1 SGHAT, CDR2 FQNNGV. V shed 2 bases and J shed 8 bases, with 9 bases lying between them. This CDR3 is built from 12 residues.

The chain employs TRBV7-2 and TRBJ2-3, with D tentatively TRBD1 or TRBD2 (5 bases each). The CDR3 has 16 residues. Germline lookup yields CDR1 SGHTA and CDR2 FQGNSA. Trimming removed 5 bases from V and 4 bases from J, with 19 bases in between. Here the CDR3 reads CASSPGTNRSPDTQYF. CDR3 in DNA: TGTGCCAGCAGCCCAGGGACCAACCGTAGCCCAGATACGCAGTATTTT.